Following are 23 T cell receptor beta chains from one sample sequenced in a study of CD8+CD57+ T cells in acquired aplastic anemia. CDR3 and TCR beta VDJ profiling relied on genomic DNA as the template. Each CDR3 protein gets one entry after TCRdb re-called the reads with MiXCR. The sample holds a few hundred thousand distinct CDR3 sequences, about 70% seen once. Sequences were obtained from sorted CD4+, CD8+, or CD8+CD57+ T cells (not recorded which) from PBMCs. The receptors were gathered from a human donor in good health, serving as a control.

In regard to this clonotype: A junction end diverges from the germline sequence, so it may reflect a read error. The rearrangement joins TRBV2 to TRBJ1-2; D call uncertain. This CDR3 spans 14 amino acids. The germline V gene encodes CDR1 SNHLY and CDR2 FYNNEI. The CDR3 DNA is TGTGCCACCAGTGTTGCAACTGCTAACAATGAGTACACCTTC. Its protein product is CATSVATANNEYTF.

The chain carries TRBV7-9 and TRBJ1-6; 7 bases match TRBD1. Germline values: CDR1 SEHNR, CDR2 FQNEAQ (reference sequence). Germline trimming cut 6 bases from V and 17 bases from J; bases unmatched to any gene: 19. The CDR3 has 15 amino acids. CDR3 DNA: TGTGCCAGCAGTCAAAGGACAGGCTACAAGCAGTACTTCCACTTT. This sequence encodes CASSQRTGYKQYFHF.

This CDR3 is CSAWSAGADEKLFF. Here the CDR3 DNA reads TGCAGTGCTTGGTCTGCAGGGGCAGATGAAAAACTGTTTTTT. The V and J genes are TRBV20-1 and TRBJ1-4; maybe TRBD1 (6 bases). V shed 5 bases and J shed 6 bases, with 16 bases lying between them. Germline CDR1 and CDR2: DFQATT and SNEGSKA (reference sequence). CDR3 length: 14 amino acids.

The rearrangement links TRBV7-2 to TRBJ1-1; D gene unclear. Trimming took 5 bases from V and 14 from J, leaving 24 bases between them. Germline V CDR1 and CDR2: SGHTA, FQGNSA. CDR3 length equals 14 residues. CDR3 sequence (DNA): TGTGCCAGCAGCCTCGGAAACACAGAAGAGACCCAGTTCTTT. Translating gives CASSLGNTEETQFF.

The rearrangement joins TRBV12-3 or TRBV12-4 to TRBJ1-2; D not resolved. V lost 6 bases, J lost 4 bases, and 18 bases lay in between. The CDR3 has 15 residues. CDR3 DNA sequence: TGTGCCAGCAGCCAAGATCCCGTGGGGAGCTATGGCTACACCTTC. Its protein product is CASSQDPVGSYGYTF.

The gene calls are TRBV20-1 and TRBJ1-5; TRBD1 agrees at 8 bases. The J segment lost 6 bases and the V segment lost 0 bases, leaving 10 bases of the junction unmatched. Germline V gene data show CDR1 as DFQATT and CDR2 as SNEGSKA (reference sequence). The CDR3 sequence is 16 residues long. CDR3 sequence: CSAREAQGGSGQPQHF. The CDR3 DNA follows: TGCAGTGCTAGAGAGGCACAGGGGGGGAGCGGTCAGCCCCAGCATTTT.

This clonotype was counted many times. The V gene is TRBV7-2, the J gene TRBJ1-4; 8 nucleotides line up with TRBD1. The CDR3 has 15 residues. Germline CDR1 and CDR2: SGHTA and FQGNSA. V shed 1 base, J shed 4 bases, and the junction held 2 bases outside the gene matches. The CDR3 nucleotides read TGTGCCAGCAGCTTAGTGGACAGGGTTAATGAAAAACTGTTTTTT. It specifies CASSLVDRVNEKLFF.

About this clonotype: Compared with germline, one end of the junction differs, possibly owing to a read error. The rearrangement joins TRBV5-1 to TRBJ1-2; D not resolved. CDR1 SGHRS and CDR2 YFSETQ come from the germline V gene. This CDR3 is 12 amino acids long. The CDR3 coding sequence is TGTGGCACCCGCTTGTACGGGTATGGCTACACCTTC. Protein sequence: CGTRLYGYGYTF.

This clonotype was seen once. The CDR3 loop reads CASSLARPQINEQFF. CDR3 bases: TGCGCCAGCAGCTTAGCCCGACCGCAAATCAATGAGCAGTTCTTC. The chain links TRBV5-1 to TRBJ2-1; no clear D. The CDR3 length is 15 residues. Germline CDR1 is SGHRS and CDR2 is YFSETQ. With 2 bases removed from V and 6 bases from J, the gap between germline ends came to 15 bases. The variable domain in full, completed from reference TRBV5-1 and TRBJ2-1, reads KAGVTQTPRYLIKTRGQQVTLSCSPISGHRSVSWYQQTPGQGLQFLFEYFSETQRNKGNFPGRFSGRQFSNSRSEMNVSTLELGDSALYLCASSLARPQINEQFFGPGTRLTVL.

The V gene is TRBV20-1, the J gene TRBJ1-2; the match to TRBD1 covers 8 bases. J was trimmed by 8 bases and V by 5 bases; bases with no gene match: 7. This CDR3 has 12 amino acids. The germline gives CDR1 DFQATT, CDR2 SNEGSKA (reference sequence). The CDR3 DNA sequence: TGCAGTGCTGTACACAGGGGGTGGGGCTACACCTTC. It is translated as CSAVHRGWGYTF.

CDR3 region: CASSTDGRENKQGYTF. The CDR3 region has the DNA TGTGCCAGCAGCACGGATGGCAGAGAGAATAAGCAGGGCTACACCTTC. The chain carries TRBV7-9 and TRBJ1-2; D is ambiguous. CDR1 is SEHNR and CDR2 is FQNEAQ in the germline V gene (reference sequence). Trimming shortened V by 5 bases and J by 8 bases, and 24 bases separated the two germline ends. The CDR3 has 16 amino acids.

This clonotype was seen just once. One junction end disagrees with the germline gene, perhaps due to a read error. The CDR3 region has the DNA TGTGCCAGCAGCTTGGACAGGAACGCTGAAGCTTTCTTT. Its protein is CASSLDRNAEAFF. The chain employs TRBV7-2 and TRBJ1-1, with 7 bases fitting TRBD1. The CDR3 loop spans 13 amino acids. Germline V gene data show CDR1 as SGHTA and CDR2 as FQGNSA.

The chain recombines TRBV7-2 with TRBJ2-5, with D tentatively TRBD1 or TRBD2 (5 bases each). Germline lookup yields CDR1 SGHTA and CDR2 FQGNSA. The V gene lost 10 bases and the J gene lost 14 bases, with 32 bases spanning the gap. The CDR3 runs to 15 residues. CDR3 sequence (DNA): TGTGCCACCTCCCAGGGCGCGAACACCGGGGAGCCCTATTACTTC. Translating gives CATSQGANTGEPYYF.

The chain recombines TRBV15 with TRBJ2-2; 8 positions match TRBD1. This CDR3 spans 16 amino acids. CDR1 is LNHNV, CDR2 YYDKDF, per germline (reference sequence). The V gene end was trimmed by 8 bases and the J gene end by 3 bases; junction bases not matched to a gene: 11. CDR3 protein: CATLTATGEYTGELFF. CDR3 nucleotides: TGTGCCACCTTAACTGCGACAGGGGAGTACACCGGGGAGCTGTTTTTT.

The V and J genes are TRBV5-1 and TRBJ1-6; 9 positions match TRBD1. The germline CDR1 and CDR2 sequences are SGHRS and YFSETQ. V lost 0 bases and J lost 12; bases outside the gene matches: 4. There are 14 residues in the CDR3. The CDR3 nucleotides are TGCGCCAGCAGCTTGGAGGGACAGGGAGGACCCCTCCACTTT. Protein sequence: CASSLEGQGGPLHF.

This chain links TRBV24-1 with TRBJ2-5, with TRBD1 identical over 10 bases. The CDR3 has 13 amino acids. V lost 9 bases to trimming and J lost 6 bases; unmatched junction nucleotides: 6. Germline V gives CDR1 KGHDR, CDR2 SFDVKD. CDR3 bases: TGTGCCACCGGGACAGGGGATCGGAAGACCCAGTACTTC. Protein sequence: CATGTGDRKTQYF.

V gene TRBV21-1 combines with J gene TRBJ2-7. TRBV21-1 is classified as a pseudogene. This CDR3 region has 13 residues. In DNA, the CDR3 is TGTGCCAGCAGCATGGCAACCTCCTACGAGCAGTACTTC. The encoded protein is CASSMATSYEQYF.

With respect to this clonotype: Because the CDR3 is missing its conserved closing phenylalanine or tryptophan, this is likely a read error. No DNA is shown, since the ends of the CDR3 on it are uncertain; the CDR3 is the one TCRdb lists. This sequence joins TRBV9 and TRBJ1-4; the table calls TRBD1, which could not be checked here. CDR1 SGDLS and CDR2 YYNGEE come from the germline V gene. 13 amino acids form the CDR3, both terminal residues included. CDR3 sequence reads: CASSLSTGSNQKL.

V is TRBV6-2 or TRBV6-3 and J is TRBJ2-3; D is perhaps TRBD1 (6 bases). Trimming stripped 6 bases from V and 5 bases from J, with 18 bases between. This CDR3 has 15 amino acids. Germline loops: CDR1 MNHEY, CDR2 SVGEGT. CDR3 coding DNA: TGTGCCAGCAGAAGGGACAACTCACCCCTAGATACGCAGTATTTT. Protein product: CASRRDNSPLDTQYF.

This sequence joins TRBV5-4 and TRBJ1-4; D uncertain. Germline V gives CDR1 SGHNT, CDR2 YYREEE (reference sequence). This CDR3 is built from 13 residues. V was trimmed by 4 bases and J by 8 bases, leaving 12 bases between them. The CDR3 sequence: CASSLLAGEKLFF. The DNA for the CDR3 is TGTGCCAGCAGCCTACTTGCAGGCGAAAAACTGTTTTTT.

The chain links TRBV5-1 to TRBJ1-2, with TRBD1 matching 11 bases. The V and J ends lost 7 bases and 6 bases, in that order; junction bases with no gene match: 8. The CDR3 length is 14 residues. Germline V gene lookup returns CDR1 SGHRS and CDR2 YFSETQ. CDR3 DNA: TGCGCCAGCTATATCGGGACAGGGGGTCATGGCTACACCTTC. Encoded protein: CASYIGTGGHGYTF.

This sequence joins TRBV4-3 and TRBJ2-7; D is possibly TRBD2 (5 bases). V lost 7 bases and J 4 bases, leaving 17 bases between the germline ends. The CDR3 sequence is 14 residues long. The germline gives CDR1 LGHNA, CDR2 YSLEER. CDR3 sequence: CASTLSEGRYEQYF. The DNA for the CDR3 is TGCGCCAGCACCCTTAGCGAAGGACGATACGAGCAGTACTTC.

This chain joins TRBV15 and TRBJ1-2; unclear D gene. The CDR3 spans 14 residues. Trimming pared 1 base from V and 8 bases from J, leaving 14 bases between. Looked up from germline, CDR1 is LNHNV and CDR2 is YYDKDF (reference sequence). The CDR3 is CATSRGSARGGYTF. Written as DNA, the CDR3 is TGTGCCACCAGCAGAGGCTCAGCGCGGGGAGGCTACACCTTC.